This T cell receptor (beta chain) was captured in a study of blood T cell repertoires in COVID-19. Trimming shortened V by 2 bases and J by 0 bases, and 8 bases separated the two germline ends. This CDR3 spans 15 amino acids. The germline CDR1 and CDR2 sequences are MNHEY and SVGAGI. Profiled with immunoSEQ multiplex PCR; TCRdb holds only in-frame clones, not every one. The data hold about 220,000 clones, with 82% observed a single time. The receptor was isolated from a woman in her sixties or seventies who had recovered from COVID-19. The sequenced sample consisted of PBMCs or T cells enriched from blood (not recorded which). This chain uses TRBV6-5 with TRBJ1-3; perhaps TRBD1 as D (6 bases). CDR3 protein: CASSYGQSSGNTIYF. For the CDR3, the DNA is TGTGCCAGCAGTTACGGACAGAGCTCTGGAAACACCATATATTTT.